A selection of T cell receptor beta chains follows, all from one sample in a study of spatial heterogeneity in lung cancer. TCRdb independently ran MiXCR on the 5' RACE reads; one entry per CDR3 protein. The sample carries about 36,000 distinct CDR3 sequences, about 7.9% recorded once. Sequences were derived from PBMCs, sampled at follow-up. The receptor source for this set is a male donor with early-stage non-small cell lung cancer. The CDR3 runs from the conserved cysteine through the conserved F or W. Fields, in order: J gene, V gene, D gene, clone size, CDR3 DNA, CDR3 protein. The D gene is left open where the match is weak. Size tells how often a clone was seen (once, few, many) or the class of an expanded clone, and some rows leave it out.

TRBJ2-7	TRBV11-2	TRBD1	few	TGTGCCAGCAGCTTCATCGGGACAGGGTCCTGGGAGCAGTACTTC	CASSFIGTGSWEQYF
TRBJ2-3	TRBV27	TRBD2	many	TGTGCCAGCAGTTTATGGGCGGGGGGGCCAGCAGATACGCAGTATTTT	CASSLWAGGPADTQYF
TRBJ1-1	TRBV7-3	TRBD1	many	TGTGCCAGCAGCCGGACAGGGGGGAACACTGAAGCTTTCTTT	CASSRTGGNTEAFF
TRBJ1-4	TRBV6-1	NA	many	TGTGCCTTTATTGGGGATCTAATGACTAATGAAAAACTGTTTTTT	CAFIGDLMTNEKLFF
TRBJ1-1	TRBV7-9	NA	NA	TGTGCCAGCAGCTTAGCGTGGAGGAACACTGAAGCTTTCTTT	CASSLAWRNTEAFF
TRBJ1-4	TRBV18	NA	many	TGTGCCAGCTCACCAGGACACGGTAATGAAAAACTGTTTTTT	CASSPGHGNEKLFF
TRBJ1-4	TRBV4-2	NA	many	TGTGCCAGCAGCCAAGCAATCGCGAGAGGGGTCCCTGAAAAACTGTTTTTT	CASSQAIARGVPEKLFF
TRBJ2-6	TRBV4-2	NA	NA	TGTGCCAGCAGCCAAGGGGGTTCGCGGGATGGGGCCAACGTCCTGACTTTC	CASSQGGSRDGANVLTF
TRBJ2-7	TRBV30	NA	few	TGTGCCTGGAGTGAGATTTACGAGCAGTACTTC	CAWSEIYEQYF
TRBJ2-2	TRBV12-5	NA	few	TGTGCTAGTGGTTTGGTAGCCCAGAAGGGAACCGGGGAGCTGTTTTTT	CASGLVAQKGTGELFF
TRBJ2-5	TRBV12-3/TRBV12-4	TRBD2	many	TGTGCCACGCGACTAGCGGGGGCCGAGACCCAGTACTTC	CATRLAGAETQYF
TRBJ2-5	TRBV5-1	NA	many	TGCGCCAGCAGCGTTCAAGAGACCCAGTACTTC	CASSVQETQYF
TRBJ2-1	TRBV12-3/TRBV12-4	TRBD1	few	TGTGCCAGCAGACTCACGGGACAGCACTACAATGAGCAGTTCTTC	CASRLTGQHYNEQFF
TRBJ1-3	TRBV6-5	TRBD1	many	TGTGCCAGCAGTTACTTGCAGGGGGCGCGAGGAAACACCATATATTTT	CASSYLQGARGNTIYF
TRBJ2-7	TRBV7-6	TRBD2	many	TGTGCCAGCAGCCCGGTTGGCGGGGGGGCCTACGAGCAGTACTTC	CASSPVGGGAYEQYF
TRBJ2-1	TRBV12-3/TRBV12-4	TRBD2	many	TGTGCCAGCAGTCGGCGGGGGGGTGATGAGCAGTTCTTC	CASSRRGGDEQFF
TRBJ2-3	TRBV20-1	TRBD2	many	TGCAGTGCAGACGGGGGGGGCACAGATACGCAGTATTTT	CSADGGGTDTQYF
TRBJ1-3	TRBV7-2	NA	NA	TGTGCCAGCAGCTCATACGGAAACACCATATATTTT	CASSSYGNTIYF
TRBJ2-3	TRBV12-3/TRBV12-4	NA	many	TGTGCCAGCAGTTCCCTCGGGAAGGGGGGGGATACGCAGTATTTT	CASSSLGKGGDTQYF
TRBJ2-7	TRBV10-3	TRBD2	many	TGTGCCATCAGTGAGTCGAGTGCCGCGGGAGCCCACGAGCAGTACTTC	CAISESSAAGAHEQYF
TRBJ1-4	TRBV24-1	TRBD1	few	TGTGCCACCAACCCTTGGACAGGGGTATATGAAAAACTGTTTTTT	CATNPWTGVYEKLFF
TRBJ2-1	TRBV2	TRBD2	many	TGTGCCAGCAAGGGGAGGGCGGGGCATTCCTACAATGAGCAGTTCTTC	CASKGRAGHSYNEQFF
TRBJ1-1	TRBV11-2	NA	many	TGTGCCAGCAGCCAGGAACGACCCCTAGTGAAAGCTTTCTTT	CASSQERPLVKAFF
TRBJ1-6	TRBV19	NA	many	TGTGCCAGTAGTATTTCGGCCTATAATTCACCCCTCCACTTT	CASSISAYNSPLHF
TRBJ2-1	TRBV6-5	TRBD2	many	TGTGCCAGCAGTCGCGTTCGGCGGGGGGGCGGTGAGCAGTTCTTC	CASSRVRRGGGEQFF
TRBJ2-5	TRBV18	TRBD2	NA	TGTGCCAGCTCAAGTCCGGGACTAGACCAAGAGACCCAGTACTTC	CASSSPGLDQETQYF
TRBJ2-7	TRBV20-1	NA	many	TGCAGTGCTAGAGATGCACTTCAGACAGGCGAGCAGTACTTC	CSARDALQTGEQYF
TRBJ2-7	TRBV6-1	NA	many	TGTGCCAGCAGTGAAGGGGACTCCTACGAGCAGTACTTC	CASSEGDSYEQYF
TRBJ2-7	TRBV2	NA	few	TGTGCCAGCAGGGGCCTCAACGAGCAGTACTTC	CASRGLNEQYF
TRBJ2-7	TRBV24-1	TRBD2	many	TGTGCCAACCCGGGACTAGAGGTCTCCGAGCAGTACTTC	CANPGLEVSEQYF
TRBJ2-5	TRBV3-1	NA	many	TGTGCCAGCAGCCAAGATCTGGCCGGCGCGGAGACCCAGTACTTC	CASSQDLAGAETQYF
TRBJ1-6	TRBV9	TRBD1	many	TGTGCCAGCAGCGTAGCAACAGGGGGGAATAACTCACCCCTCCACTTT	CASSVATGGNNSPLHF
TRBJ2-7	TRBV7-6	NA	many	TGTGCCAGCAGCCCCTTGGGGGGGGGCGACTACGAGCAGTACTTC	CASSPLGGGDYEQYF
TRBJ2-2	TRBV19	NA	few	TGTGCCAGTAGTGGGCCTCGGGGTACCGCCGGGGAGCTGTTTTTT	CASSGPRGTAGELFF
TRBJ2-3	TRBV24-1	NA	many	TGTGCCACCAGTGATTTGTTGACGTTGGACAGCACAGATACGCAGTATTTT	CATSDLLTLDSTDTQYF
TRBJ2-7	TRBV7-4	NA	many	TGTGCCAGCAGCTCCCACCTCCCCTTCTCCGGACAGCAGTCAACCTACGAGCAGTACTTC	CASSSHLPFSGQQSTYEQYF
TRBJ1-1	TRBV7-9	TRBD1	many	TGTGCCAGCGCCCCAGGGGGATTCGCTGAAGCTTTCTTT	CASAPGGFAEAFF
TRBJ1-3	TRBV5-8	TRBD1	many	TGTGCCAGCAGCTTCTCCGGGACAGGGGTAGGAAACACCATATATTTT	CASSFSGTGVGNTIYF
TRBJ2-5	TRBV3-1	NA	many	TGTGCCAGCAGCCCCGTGGGGGAGACCCAGTACTTC	CASSPVGETQYF
TRBJ2-3	TRBV7-9	NA	NA	TGTGCCAGCAGCTTAGACCCGGGACGGCGTTTCATTTTT	CASSLDPGRRFIF